Below, 27 T cell receptor beta chains from the same sample are listed, as sequenced in a study of cytomegalovirus exposure and HLA in healthy donors. The PCR made use of 60 Vbeta and 13 Jbeta primers. The assay was immunoSEQ multiplex PCR, and TCRdb's table has in-frame clones only and misses some. The clone table shows approximately 110,000 clones, with the ten largest holding more than 0.9%. Material for sequencing was PBMCs. The receptors were gathered from a man younger than 30 in good health and CMV-seronegative.

This sequence joins TRBV10-3 and TRBJ2-1; D is possibly TRBD2 (6 bases). Germline CDR1 and CDR2: ENHRY and SYGVKD. The CDR3 loop spans 15 amino acids. V lost 9 bases, J lost 9 bases, and 24 bases lay in between. The CDR3 loop reads CAINQGPTSHSEQFF. CDR3 coding DNA: TGTGCCATTAATCAAGGCCCTACTAGCCATAGTGAGCAGTTCTTC.

This chain links TRBV19 with TRBJ2-1; 10 nucleotides align to TRBD2. The germline V gene has CDR1 LNHDA and CDR2 SQIVND (reference sequence). The CDR3 covers 16 residues. V was clipped by 6 bases and J by 4 bases; unmatched bases: 9. Here the CDR3 reads CASSYQKRGGYNEQFF. The DNA of the CDR3 is TGTGCCAGTAGCTACCAAAAGCGGGGGGGTTACAATGAGCAGTTCTTC.

The rearrangement joins TRBV10-3 to TRBJ2-3; TRBD1 matches at 7 bases. The CDR3 has 15 residues. J gave up 3 bases and V 5 bases, and 8 bases lay outside the gene matches. Looked up from germline, CDR1 is ENHRY and CDR2 is SYGVKD. The CDR3 coding sequence is TGTGCCATCAGTACTAGACAGGGAGCGACAGATACGCAGTATTTT. Residues: CAISTRQGATDTQYF.

The gene calls are TRBV6-5 and TRBJ1-2; D may be TRBD1 (5 bases). The CDR3 loop spans 15 amino acids. Germline assignment: CDR1 MNHEY and CDR2 SVGAGI. With 5 bases removed from V and 4 bases from J, the gap between germline ends came to 17 bases. The CDR3 coding sequence is TGTGCCAGCAGTAAACCAGGGAATTTGCTCTATGGCTACACCTTC. The encoded protein is CASSKPGNLLYGYTF.

J is TRBJ2-2 and V is TRBV19; D is unclear. V was shortened by 5 bases and J by 5 bases, with 3 bases between the two germline ends. Germline CDR1 is LNHDA and CDR2 is SQIVND (reference sequence). The length of the CDR3 is 11 residues. The CDR3 protein is CASSRTGELFF. CDR3 coding DNA: TGTGCCAGTAGTCGTACCGGGGAGCTGTTTTTT.

V is TRBV7-8 and J is TRBJ1-1, with TRBD1 identical over 7 bases. From germline, CDR1 is SGHVS and CDR2 FQNEAQ. This CDR3 contains 14 residues. V shed 3 bases, J shed 5 bases, and the junction held 6 bases outside the gene matches. The DNA of the CDR3 is TGTGCCAGCAGCTTGTCAGGGGGAGAAACTGAAGCTTTCTTT. Its translation is CASSLSGGETEAFF.

The chain joins TRBV13 to TRBJ1-2, with 9 nucleotides matching TRBD1. V shed 6 bases and J 4 bases; nucleotides not matched to a gene: 21. CDR1 and CDR2 from the germline V gene are PRHDT and FYEKMQ (reference sequence). This CDR3 comprises 19 residues. The CDR3 loop reads CASSRARTGGTHIIYGYTF. As DNA, the CDR3 is TGTGCCAGCAGTCGCGCTAGAACAGGGGGCACTCACATTATCTATGGCTACACCTTC.

The chain recombines TRBV9 with TRBJ1-1; possibly TRBD1 for D (5 bases). From germline, CDR1 is SGDLS and CDR2 YYNGEE. The V end was cut by 4 bases, the J end by 7 bases, with 20 bases between. This CDR3 region has 15 residues. CDR3 amino acids: CASSPQTDSLSEAFF. In DNA, the CDR3 is TGTGCCAGCAGCCCCCAAACCGACAGTTTGAGTGAAGCTTTCTTT.

The J gene is TRBJ1-2, the V gene TRBV9; D unclear. V was shortened by 4 bases and J by 3 bases, with 16 bases between the two germline ends. The CDR3 covers 15 residues. CDR1 is SGDLS and CDR2 is YYNGEE in the germline V gene. The CDR3 DNA is TGTGCCAGCAGCCCTCAACGGTCCTCGGACTATGGCTACACCTTC. It specifies CASSPQRSSDYGYTF.

The chain recombines TRBV19 with TRBJ1-1; TRBD1 matches at 7 bases. The V and J ends lost 6 bases and 0 bases, in that order; junction bases with no gene match: 7. Germline loops: CDR1 LNHDA, CDR2 SQIVND (reference sequence). This CDR3 comprises 15 residues. The CDR3 DNA reads as TGTGCCAGTAGGATATACAGGGGACTGAACACTGAAGCTTTCTTT. Amino acids: CASRIYRGLNTEAFF.

The J gene is TRBJ2-1, the V gene TRBV30, with 7 nucleotides matching TRBD2. V trimming: 2 bases; J trimming: 5 bases; junction bases outside the gene matches: 15. The CDR3 has 17 residues. Germline assignment: CDR1 GTSNPN and CDR2 SVGIG (reference sequence). The CDR3 DNA sequence: TGTGCCTGGAGTTCGCTAGTATCCGGAGGGAGGGACAATGAGCAGTTCTTC. It specifies CAWSSLVSGGRDNEQFF. Drawing the rest from reference TRBV30 and TRBJ2-1, the complete variable domain is SQTIHQWPATLVQPVGSPLSLECTVEGTSNPNLYWYRQAAGRGLQLLFYSVGIGQISSEVPQNLSASRPQDRQFILSSKKLLLSDSGFYLCAWSSLVSGGRDNEQFFGPGTRLTVL.

V usage is TRBV28 and J usage is TRBJ2-1; a possible D gene is TRBD1 (5 bases). Per germline, CDR1 MDHEN and CDR2 SYDVKM. V lost 3 bases and J 10 bases, leaving 10 bases between the germline ends. CDR3 length: 12 residues. As DNA, the CDR3 is TGTGCCAGCAGTTTCAGGGCGGAAGAGCAGTTCTTC. Translated, it gives CASSFRAEEQFF.

This chain links TRBV28 with TRBJ2-7, with 10 bases that match TRBD1. Per the germline V gene, CDR1 is MDHEN and CDR2 is SYDVKM. This CDR3 comprises 15 residues. J lost 3 bases, V lost 5 bases, and 7 bases had no gene match. The CDR3 region is CASSDGDRGFYEQYF. CDR3 coding DNA: TGTGCCAGCAGTGACGGGGACAGGGGCTTCTACGAGCAGTACTTC.

The rearrangement uses TRBV10-3 and TRBJ2-1; D gene ambiguous. Germline-derived CDR1 and CDR2 are ENHRY and SYGVKD. Trimming took off 3 bases at V and 6 bases at J, with 3 bases between the two ends. The CDR3 has 11 amino acids. The CDR3 coding sequence is TGTGCCATCAGTGACTTCAATGAGCAGTTCTTC. This sequence encodes CAISDFNEQFF.

This chain joins TRBV18 and TRBJ2-3; 10 bases line up with TRBD1. The CDR3 runs to 15 residues. The V and J ends lost 0 bases and 3 bases, in that order; junction bases with no gene match: 0. CDR1 is KGHSH and CDR2 is LQKENI in the germline V gene. CDR3 DNA: TGTGCCAGCTCACCACCGGGACAGGGGACAGATACGCAGTATTTT. Protein product: CASSPPGQGTDTQYF.

The chain combines TRBV28 with TRBJ1-2; 12 bases match TRBD1. Per germline, CDR1 MDHEN and CDR2 SYDVKM. The CDR3 contains 18 residues. V lost 4 bases and J lost 5; bases outside the gene matches: 14. CDR3 sequence reads: CASSSTGTGGLIGYGYTF. CDR3 DNA: TGTGCCAGCAGTTCGACCGGGACAGGGGGCTTGATTGGGTATGGCTACACCTTC.

The V and J genes are TRBV28 and TRBJ1-6; D call uncertain. This CDR3 has 14 amino acids. In germline, CDR1 is MDHEN, CDR2 SYDVKM. Trimming pared 6 bases from V and 2 bases from J, leaving 8 bases between. In nucleotides, the CDR3 is TGTGCCAGCAGCCCAAATCCCTATAATTCACCCCTCCACTTT. It yields the protein CASSPNPYNSPLHF.

The J gene is TRBJ2-4, the V gene TRBV30; 7 bases are a match to TRBD1. V trimming: 5 bases; J trimming: 1 base; junction bases outside the gene matches: 2. This CDR3 contains 13 residues. Germline assignment: CDR1 GTSNPN and CDR2 SVGIG (reference sequence). The CDR3 nucleotides read TGTGCCTGGGAGACAGGGGCCAAAAACATTCAGTACTTC. It specifies CAWETGAKNIQYF.

The genes are TRBV27 and TRBJ2-7; no firm D call. V was cut by 0 bases and J by 0 bases, with 12 bases left in between. This CDR3 spans 16 amino acids. Germline-derived CDR1 and CDR2 are MNHEY and SMNVEV (reference sequence). CDR3 sequence: CASSLSAKSSSYEQYF. The CDR3 DNA is TGTGCCAGCAGTTTATCAGCTAAATCGAGCTCCTACGAGCAGTACTTC.

The rearrangement joins TRBV2 to TRBJ2-2; D possibly corresponds to TRBD2 (6 bases). V was shortened by 6 bases and J by 5 bases, with 13 bases between the two germline ends. The CDR3 length is 14 residues. Per the germline V gene, CDR1 is SNHLY and CDR2 is FYNNEI. The CDR3 sequence is CASRNQEGTGELFF. DNA for the CDR3: TGTGCCAGCAGAAACCAGGAGGGGACCGGGGAGCTGTTTTTT.

This sequence joins TRBV28 and TRBJ1-2, with 7 positions matching TRBD1. The length of the CDR3 is 12 residues. Looked up from germline, CDR1 is MDHEN and CDR2 is SYDVKM. The junction had 9 bases not matched to a gene; V was cut back by 8 bases and J by 9 bases. As DNA, the CDR3 is TGTGCCAGCGTGGGGGACAGAGATAGCTACACCTTC. Protein: CASVGDRDSYTF.

The chain is built from TRBV19 and TRBJ1-5; 11 positions agree with TRBD1. This CDR3 contains 18 residues. The ends lost 5 bases at V and 1 base at J; junction bases unmatched: 10. Germline CDR1 LNHDA, CDR2 SQIVND (reference sequence). The CDR3: CASSRDRGLGLSNQPQHF. DNA for the CDR3: TGTGCCAGTAGTCGGGACAGGGGGTTAGGGTTAAGCAATCAGCCCCAGCATTTT. Combining the CDR3 with reference TRBV19 and TRBJ1-5 gives the whole variable domain DGGITQSPKYLFRKEGQNVTLSCEQNLNHDAMYWYRQDPGQGLRLIYYSQIVNDFQKGDIAEGYSVSREKKESFPLTVTSAQKNPTAFYLCASSRDRGLGLSNQPQHFGDGTRLSIL.

This sequence joins TRBV7-9 and TRBJ2-5; D is ambiguous. Per germline, CDR1 SEHNR and CDR2 FQNEAQ (reference sequence). The CDR3 is 13 residues long. V lost 3 bases to trimming and J lost 5 bases, with 10 bases between them. CDR3 in amino acids: CASSFENSETQYF. The CDR3 bases are TGTGCCAGCAGCTTCGAAAACTCGGAGACCCAGTACTTC.

The chain combines TRBV18 with TRBJ2-2, with 11 bases aligning to TRBD1. The germline V gene has CDR1 KGHSH and CDR2 LQKENI. The ends lost 0 bases at V and 6 bases at J; junction bases unmatched: 6. The CDR3 contains 17 residues. CDR3: CASSPPRAGQGAGELFF. The CDR3 nucleotides are TGTGCCAGCTCACCACCGCGCGCGGGACAGGGGGCCGGGGAGCTGTTTTTT.

CDR3 region: CASPGWNTEAFF. CDR3 nucleotides: TGTGCCAGCCCAGGATGGAACACTGAAGCTTTCTTT. This rearrangement joins TRBV19 to TRBJ1-1; D gene unclear. V was clipped by 9 bases and J by 1 base, with 9 bases between them. Germline CDR1 LNHDA, CDR2 SQIVND (reference sequence). The CDR3 sequence is 12 residues long.

The gene calls are TRBV10-3 and TRBJ1-1; 12 bases map to TRBD1. Germline assignment: CDR1 ENHRY and CDR2 SYGVKD. With 6 bases clipped from V and 8 bases from J, the junction kept 7 bases outside the gene matches. The CDR3 is 14 residues long. In DNA form, the CDR3 reads TGTGCCATCAGCTCGGGACAGGGGGCGTACGAAGCTTTCTTT. Amino acid sequence: CAISSGQGAYEAFF.

This chain connects TRBV6-5 to TRBJ2-1, with 9 bases matching TRBD2. The CDR3 contains 14 residues. CDR1 and CDR2 (germline): MNHEY, SVGAGI. J gave up 10 bases and V 0 bases, and 4 bases lay outside the gene matches. The DNA of the CDR3 is TGTGCCAGCAGTTACTCGACTAGCGGCGGAGAGCAGTTCTTC. The encoded protein is CASSYSTSGGEQFF.